This T cell receptor (beta chain) stems from a study of identical twins. The study, taken as a whole, reports: Out-of-frame sharing of TCR alpha in monozygotic twins was underestimated by models. Abundant beta clonotypes from cord blood had fewer insertions, unlike memory repertoires, which showed none. Sharing of beta out-of-frame sequences by twins showed a weaker excess.

The junction had 5 bases not matched to a gene; V was cut back by 0 bases and J by 4 bases. The CDR3 is 15 residues long. Germline values: CDR1 DFQATT, CDR2 SNEGSKA (reference sequence). This clonotype has a count of ten or more. What it recognizes is unknown. Unique molecular identifiers were in the cDNA, with template-switch universal primer binding. TCRdb recomputed calls from the 5' RACE reads with MiXCR, one row per CDR3 protein. Here the sample spans around 670,000 distinct CDR3 sequences, roughly 6.2% being singletons. The sequencing sample was made of naive T cells sorted from blood. The origin of this receptor is a young man in good health. V gene TRBV20-1 combines with J gene TRBJ2-7; the match to TRBD1 covers 11 bases. The CDR3 nucleotides are TGCAGTGCTAGAGATCGGGACAGGGGGAGTTACGAGCAGTACTTC. Its translation is CSARDRDRGSYEQYF.